Below, 9 T cell receptor beta chains from the same sample are listed, as sequenced in a study of blood T cell repertoires in COVID-19. Assay: immunoSEQ multiplex PCR; the TCRdb copy retains only in-frame clones and omits some. The data show roughly 110,000 clones, about 88% seen once. What was sequenced was peripheral blood. Receptor source: a woman aged 70 to 79 who had recovered from COVID-19.

In the case of this clone: The sample contains more than one DNA sequence encoding this CDR3. This sequence joins TRBV5-1 and TRBJ2-7; D is possibly TRBD1 (5 bases). Trimming took off 2 bases at V and 1 base at J, with 10 bases between the two ends. The CDR3 sequence is 14 residues long. Germline CDR1 is SGHRS and CDR2 is YFSETQ. This chain's CDR3 is CASSLGAGSYEQYF. The CDR3 DNA sequence: TGCGCCAGCAGCTTAGGGGCTGGGTCCTACGAGCAGTACTTC.

This chain uses TRBV7-9 with TRBJ1-2; D is perhaps TRBD1 (6 bases). Germline values: CDR1 SEHNR, CDR2 FQNEAQ (reference sequence). Deletions cut 3 bases from V and 4 bases from J, with 9 bases between. The CDR3 consists of 13 residues. The CDR3 is CASSFEQGYGYTF. The CDR3 DNA reads TGTGCCAGCAGCTTCGAACAGGGCTATGGCTACACCTTC. The full variable domain, completed using reference TRBV7-9 and TRBJ1-2, is DTGVSQNPRHKITKRGQNVTFRCDPISEHNRLYWYRQTLGQGPEFLTYFQNEAQLEKSRLLSDRFSAERPKGSFSTLEIQRTEQGDSAMYLCASSFEQGYGYTFGSGTRLTVV.

This sequence joins TRBV5-1 and TRBJ1-3; maybe TRBD1 (5 bases). The CDR3 consists of 15 residues. Germline V lookup: CDR1 SGHRS, CDR2 YFSETQ. V dropped 0 bases and J dropped 4 bases, with 11 bases sitting between them. CDR3 loop: CASSLGQGGGNTIYF. In DNA, the CDR3 is TGCGCCAGCAGCTTGGGGCAGGGTGGAGGAAACACCATATATTTT.

The genes are TRBV4-1 and TRBJ2-6, with D perhaps TRBD1 (6 bases). The germline gives CDR1 MGHRA, CDR2 YSYEKL. V lost 2 bases to trimming and J lost 0 bases, with 14 bases between them. This CDR3 region has 18 residues. The CDR3 DNA reads TGCGCCAGCAGCCAATCAGGGGCCGGGACCTCTGGGGCCAACGTCCTGACTTTC. Protein: CASSQSGAGTSGANVLTF.

J is TRBJ1-1 and V is TRBV4-3; D perhaps matches TRBD1 (5 bases). Trimming cost V 0 bases and J 10 bases, with 9 bases left between them. Per germline, CDR1 LGHNA and CDR2 YSLEER. This CDR3 is 12 amino acids long. CDR3 coding DNA: TGCGCCAGCAGCCAAGAGGGGGGATCAGCTTTCTTT. Residues: CASSQEGGSAFF.

This clone was recorded a few times. V is TRBV28 and J is TRBJ2-7; 11 bases align to TRBD2. Germline V gives CDR1 MDHEN, CDR2 SYDVKM. The CDR3 has 15 amino acids. V lost 5 bases and J lost 4; bases outside the gene matches: 7. DNA of the CDR3: TGTGCCAGCAGTCGAACTAGCGGGAGCTCTTACGAGCAGTACTTC. Translated, it gives CASSRTSGSSYEQYF.

The chain uses TRBV18 and TRBJ1-6; possible D gene TRBD1, 5 bases. Trimming shortened V by 2 bases and J by 7 bases, and 15 bases separated the two germline ends. Germline CDR1 reads KGHSH; CDR2 reads LQKENI. CDR3 length: 16 amino acids. The CDR3: CASSPVGGGSNSPLHF. CDR3 sequence (DNA): TGTGCCAGCTCACCAGTGGGGGGTGGTTCGAATTCACCCCTCCACTTT.

The chain couples TRBV19 to TRBJ2-3, with a tentative D call TRBD2 (6 bases). Germline-derived CDR1 and CDR2 are LNHDA and SQIVND (reference sequence). V was cut by 6 bases and J by 0 bases, with 19 bases left in between. The CDR3 is 17 residues long. CDR3 in DNA: TGTGCCAGTAGAGGACTAAGGGAACACATTAGCACAGATACGCAGTATTTT. Its protein is CASRGLREHISTDTQYF.

Here the CDR3 DNA reads TGTGCCAGCAGCTACCAAGGTGGGGCAGGGAACAATCAGCCCCAGCATTTT. It is translated as CASSYQGGAGNNQPQHF. V gene TRBV5-4 combines with J gene TRBJ1-5; perhaps TRBD1 as D (5 bases). The CDR3 consists of 17 residues. The germline CDR1 and CDR2 sequences are SGHNT and YYREEE (reference sequence). Trimming removed 3 bases from V and 3 bases from J, with 19 bases in between.